This TCR beta chain was obtained from a study of early T cells in non-severe SARS-CoV-2 infection. Study in general: Chains stayed unpaired after sequencing of bulk RNA from unsorted whole blood.

On this clonotype itself: Its antigen is as yet unknown.

Unique molecular identifiers (one per individual cDNA molecule) were attached. TCRdb reprocessed the 5' RACE reads with MiXCR, giving one entry per CDR3 protein. The sample records some 120,000 distinct CDR3 sequences, more than 12% being singletons. The CDR3 length is 14 residues. Per the germline V gene, CDR1 is LNHDA and CDR2 is SQIVND (reference sequence). Trimming pared 6 bases from V and 3 bases from J, leaving 12 bases between. Study-wide findings and caveats: Anti-spike CD8 specificities were favored by VDJdb matching, whose results missed private and CD4 specificities.

The material sequenced was whole blood. This TCR came from an adult who was a healthcare worker with PCR-confirmed SARS-CoV-2 infection or an uninfected control (not recorded which). J is TRBJ2-4 and V is TRBV19, with D perhaps matching TRBD1 (6 bases). The CDR3 DNA sequence: TGTGCCAGTAGGAACGGACAGTTCAAAAACATTCAGTACTTC. Amino acid sequence: CASRNGQFKNIQYF.